The 4 T cell receptor beta chains below were found in one sample sequenced in a study of brain metastases from non-small cell lung cancer. The method was immunoSEQ multiplex PCR; TCRdb's version includes in-frame clones alone and lacks a portion of them. The sample has roughly 2,500 clones; over 65% are singletons. The specimen sequenced was primary lung tumor tissue. The receptors shown here come from a donor at least 40 years old with non-small cell lung cancer.

The rearrangement joins TRBV4-1 to TRBJ1-5, with no clear D. The CDR3 runs to 15 residues. V was cut by 3 bases and J by 12 bases, with 21 bases left in between. Germline CDR1 and CDR2: MGHRA and YSYEKL. In nucleotides, the CDR3 is TGCGCCAGCAGCCAGCACGGGAGGGCAGAGGAGTTCCAGCATTTT. Translating it yields CASSQHGRAEEFQHF.

The chain employs TRBV7-9 and TRBJ2-3; 9 bases match TRBD2. The CDR3 loop spans 17 amino acids. Unmatched junction bases numbered 11, after V lost 0 bases and J lost 7 bases. Germline V gives CDR1 SEHNR, CDR2 FQNEAQ (reference sequence). The CDR3 nucleotides read TGTGCCAGCAGCTTAGCGGTGGGCGGGGGGGCCGGAAATACGCAGTATTTT. It translates to CASSLAVGGGAGNTQYF.

Only a few counts were recorded for this clone. The gene calls are TRBV6-5 and TRBJ2-6; either TRBD1 or TRBD2 may fit D (5 bases each). This CDR3 region has 14 residues. V was shortened by 5 bases and J by 4 bases, with 9 bases between the two germline ends. CDR1 MNHEY and CDR2 SVGAGI come from the germline V gene. CDR3 amino acids: CASSRGAGANVLTF. CDR3 DNA sequence: TGTGCCAGCAGTCGGGGCGCCGGGGCCAACGTCCTGACTTTC.

This chain joins TRBV27 and TRBJ2-1; 7 bases line up with TRBD2. V was clipped by 4 bases and J by 15 bases; unmatched bases: 6. Germline loops: CDR1 MNHEY, CDR2 SMNVEV (reference sequence). The CDR3 extends over 11 amino acids. In DNA, the CDR3 is TGTGCCAGCAGTTCGGGACTATTACGGTTCTTC. Translated: CASSSGLLRFF.